Sequencing of this T cell receptor beta chain was carried out in a study of blood T cell repertoires in COVID-19. Study as a whole: Material from acute and convalescent COVID-19 was sourced from the United States, Italy and Spain. PBMCs, B-cell-depleted T cells, or T cells provided the cDNA or gDNA that made up the material.

Authors' data handling: How many nucleated cells were present was estimated from reference gene primer amplification. Sequencing used immunoSEQ multiplex PCR; TCRdb keeps in-frame clones, though not all of them. V, J and clone size are taken as reported in that table, and D and trimming were inferred from the DNA itself. The sample has roughly 40,000 clones; more than 70% are singletons. The CDR3 consists of 15 residues. V was clipped by 5 bases and J by 0 bases, with 10 bases between them. Germline CDR1 reads MNHEY; CDR2 reads SVGAGI. Input material: peripheral blood. The gene calls are TRBV6-5 and TRBJ2-2, with D perhaps TRBD1 (6 bases). The receptor's source is a man in his 70s with acute or convalescent COVID-19. CDR3: CASSRTATNTGELFF. The DNA for the CDR3 is TGTGCCAGCAGTAGGACAGCAACGAACACCGGGGAGCTGTTTTTT.